The present T cell receptor beta chain was sequenced within a study of T cell repertoires in ileal Crohn's disease. Study in general: Postoperative therapy was given to about half: about a dozen thiopurines, around 17 anti-TNF agents. Study conclusions and caveats: Active smokers at surgery had more clonal expansions than non-smokers. Endoscopy was done a median around 6.9 months after surgery.

Germline V lookup: CDR1 SGDLS, CDR2 YYNGEE. CDR3 length: 15 residues. V dropped 0 bases and J dropped 7; count of bases not matched to a gene: 4. Libraries were prepared by immunoSEQ multiplex PCR; TCRdb keeps only in-frame clonotypes and omits some of them. Here the sample spans about 2,500 clones, less than 80% being singletons. Time point: neoterminal ileum biopsy at postoperative endoscopy, about 6 months after surgery. In the case of this clone: What it binds is unknown.

This TCR was recovered from an adult with Crohn's disease. The gene calls are TRBV9 and TRBJ1-5, with 10 positions matching TRBD1. Material: ileal tissue. As DNA, the CDR3 is TGTGCCAGCAGCGTAGCCGGGACAGGGGTACAGCCCCAGCATTTT. Residues: CASSVAGTGVQPQHF.